This T cell receptor beta chain was identified during a study of technical replicates of blood from a few donors. Assay used: immunoSEQ multiplex PCR; TCRdb lists only in-frame clones, some missing. The profile shows roughly 50,000 clones, 90% to 95% of them singletons. This sequence was found in a human donor in good health. Some clones in this sample may be carry-over from other donors' samples. The sequencing sample was made of PBMCs.

The CDR3 here is CASSALSGSADTQYF. The DNA for the CDR3 is TGTGCCAGCAGTGCCTTAAGCGGGAGCGCAGATACGCAGTATTTT. The chain carries TRBV6-1 and TRBJ2-3; 8 nucleotides line up with TRBD2. After removal of 4 bases from V and 4 bases from J, the junction contained 7 bases not matched to a gene. The germline gives CDR1 MNHNS, CDR2 SASEGT. CDR3 size: 15 residues.